This entry describes one T cell receptor beta chain. TCRdb re-called the RT-PCR reads through MiXCR, storing one row per CDR3 protein. The sample lists 500,000 to 600,000 distinct CDR3 sequences; under 15% were seen once. The data derive from a study of response to subunit inactivated influenza vaccine. The CDR3 extends over 11 amino acids. Germline V gene lookup returns CDR1 MDHEN and CDR2 SYDVKM. Trimming took 7 bases from V and 3 from J, leaving 4 bases between them. This material consisted of PBMCs from blood, taken 40 to 50 days after vaccination. This clonotype was obtained from a man over 45 who received an inactivated influenza vaccine. The chain recombines TRBV28 with TRBJ1-5; D is unclear. The CDR3 loop reads CASNANQPQHF. The CDR3 DNA follows: TGTGCCAGCAATGCCAATCAGCCCCAGCATTTT.